The text below deals with one T cell receptor beta chain. Antigen: not known. This sample was taken from a study of T cell responses to AZD1222 COVID-19 vaccine. The study, taken as a whole, reports: Spike-specific TCR breadth and depth rose after two AZD1222 doses.

TCRdb's table, derived via immunoSEQ multiplex PCR, lists solely in-frame clones and lacks some. The table has around 170,000 clones, roughly 88% seen once. This CDR3 has 14 amino acids. Between the trimmed V and J ends, which lost 4 bases and 6 bases, there was a span of 13 bases. From germline, CDR1 is LNHDA and CDR2 SQIVND (reference sequence). The sequence was obtained from an adult in good health. The sample consisted of peripheral blood, taken on day 0 of AZD1222 vaccination. This chain joins TRBV19 and TRBJ2-1; tentative D call: TRBD2 (6 bases). This CDR3 is CASSTTGVSNEQFF. DNA of the CDR3: TGTGCCAGTAGTACAACGGGAGTGTCCAATGAGCAGTTCTTC.